A single T cell receptor beta chain is shown here with its context. The antigen is unknown. The sample originates from a study of shared clonotypes between healthy human individuals. Study-level background: Per-donor plates numbered three CD4 naive, three CD4 memory, two CD8 naive and one CD8 memory. Study-level results: Between four donors, naive CD4 clonotypes were shared at a level of around 4.8%.

Method: immunoSEQ multiplex PCR; TCRdb's copy keeps in-frame clones and lacks some. The sample holds more than 500,000 clones, roughly 95% seen once. CDR1 is SGHVS, CDR2 FQNEAQ, per germline. V was pared by 3 bases and J by 0 bases, with 5 bases of the junction left unmatched. This CDR3 region has 16 residues. The clonotype comes from a woman in her 30s in good health. V usage is TRBV7-8 and J usage is TRBJ2-3; 8 bases align to TRBD1. What was sequenced was naive CD4+ T cells sorted from blood. Described subset: CD45RA+ positively selected. In DNA, the CDR3 is TGTGCCAGCAGCTTTGGGACAGGCTTAAGCACAGATACGCAGTATTTT. Amino acid sequence: CASSFGTGLSTDTQYF. Using reference TRBV7-8 and TRBJ2-3 for the parts outside the CDR3, the full variable domain is GAGVSQSPRYKVAKRGQDVALRCDPISGHVSLFWYQQALGQGPEFLTYFQNEAQLDKSGLPSDRFFAERPEGSVSTLKIQRTQQEDSAVYLCASSFGTGLSTDTQYFGPGTRLTVL.